The clone carrying this T cell receptor (beta chain) has ten or more counts. The target antigen is unknown. The entry originates in a study of quantifying T cell responses using KT2 cells. As for the study in general: RNA was reverse transcribed with TCR alpha and beta constant-region primers. The T4 ligation step was estimated to exceed 8% efficiency under optimum conditions.

The cDNA 3' end received a ligated oligonucleotide with a UMI. The first PCR ran approximately 4 cycles with an equimolar RC1.1 and RC1.2 beta primer mix. TCRdb used MiXCR to reprocess the UMI-ligation and nested PCR reads, holding one entry per CDR3 protein. Of tens of thousands of distinct CDR3 sequences listed, around an eighth were seen once; the top ten hold under 10%. KT2, a clone with a known TCR, was spiked into unfractionated PBMC. This CDR3 spans 19 amino acids. Germline V lookup: CDR1 SEHNR, CDR2 FQNEAQ (reference sequence). V was trimmed by 3 bases and J by 4 bases, leaving 24 bases between them. Study results and caveats: At about one KT2 cell per 100,000 PBMC, KT2 sequences were still detected.

V is TRBV7-9 and J is TRBJ2-2, with D perhaps matching TRBD1 or TRBD2 (5 bases each). The sample was PBMCs spiked with cells of the T cell clone KT2. The TCR originated in a human donor. CDR3 protein: CASSFPTTPGTTVTGELFF. CDR3 DNA sequence: TGTGCCAGCAGCTTCCCGACAACCCCCGGGACCACAGTCACCGGGGAGCTGTTTTTT.